Following are 7 T cell receptor beta chains from one sample sequenced in a study of cytomegalovirus exposure and HLA in healthy donors. Some clones are missing from TCRdb's copy, which holds only in-frame ones; the method was immunoSEQ multiplex PCR. The table shows hundreds of thousands of clones, with around 86% occurring only once. The material sequenced was PBMCs. These receptors were obtained from a young woman in good health and CMV-seropositive.

This clone was counted between two and nine times. CDR3 loop: CASSQEGRGGYTF. CDR3 nucleotides: TGCGCCAGCAGCCAAGAAGGACGAGGGGGCTACACCTTC. The V and J genes are TRBV4-1 and TRBJ1-2; no firm D call. Germline values: CDR1 MGHRA, CDR2 YSYEKL. Trimming cost V 0 bases and J 8 bases, with 10 bases left between them. The CDR3 extends over 13 amino acids.

V and J are TRBV6-5 and TRBJ2-2; 8 bases fit TRBD1. The CDR3 covers 16 residues. V was pared by 1 base and J by 0 bases, with 1 base of the junction left unmatched. Germline CDR1 is MNHEY and CDR2 is SVGAGI. The CDR3 coding sequence is TGTGCCAGCAGTTACTTGGGACAGGCGAACACCGGGGAGCTGTTTTTT. Its protein product is CASSYLGQANTGELFF.

The chain combines TRBV2 with TRBJ2-2; TRBD2 is a possible D gene (6 bases). V was cut by 7 bases and J by 1 base, with 16 bases left in between. Germline loops: CDR1 SNHLY, CDR2 FYNNEI. The CDR3 has 16 amino acids. CDR3 bases: TGTGCCAGCAAGGAGGGAGCCTTCTTGAACACCGGGGAGCTGTTTTTT. Translated, it gives CASKEGAFLNTGELFF.

The table lists this clone with a few counts. The rearrangement uses TRBV16 and TRBJ2-7; D unclear. CDR3 length: 15 amino acids. Germline V lookup: CDR1 KGHSY, CDR2 FQNENV. V shed 4 bases and J shed 5 bases, with 18 bases lying between them. The CDR3 sequence is CASSRSGLAMHEQYF. CDR3 nucleotides: TGTGCCAGCAGCCGTTCCGGGTTAGCCATGCACGAGCAGTACTTC.

CDR3 sequence: CASSQDVASLYNEQFF. The CDR3 DNA follows: TGCGCCAGCAGCCAAGATGTGGCTTCCCTCTACAATGAGCAGTTCTTC. V gene TRBV4-1 combines with J gene TRBJ2-1; D remains ambiguous. Germline V lookup: CDR1 MGHRA, CDR2 YSYEKL. Trimming left V 0 bases short and J 3 bases short, with 12 bases between. The CDR3 length is 16 residues.

V is TRBV6-5 and J is TRBJ2-7; TRBD2 might be the D (6 bases). The CDR3 extends over 15 amino acids. V dropped 0 bases and J dropped 3 bases, with 12 bases sitting between them. Germline values: CDR1 MNHEY, CDR2 SVGAGI. For the CDR3, the DNA is TGTGCCAGCAGTTACTCCGCCCGGGGAGGCTACGAGCAGTACTTC. It translates to CASSYSARGGYEQYF.

The chain has TRBV7-9 and TRBJ1-3; no firm D call. V was cut by 5 bases and J by 4 bases, with 12 bases left in between. CDR1 is SEHNR and CDR2 is FQNEAQ in the germline V gene (reference sequence). The length of the CDR3 is 14 residues. For the CDR3, the DNA is TGTGCCAGCAGCCAGGATCCTATCGGAAACACCATATATTTT. It encodes CASSQDPIGNTIYF.